This T cell receptor (beta chain) was profiled in a study of CD8+ T cells in alopecia areata. For the study at large: Treatment of the treated patients consisted of oral tofacitinib, 5 to 10 mg twice daily.

The length of the CDR3 is 13 residues. CDR1 is GTSNPN, CDR2 SVGIG, per germline (reference sequence). The V end lost 4 bases, the J end lost 4 bases, and 13 bases lay between the germline ends. Comments on this clone: Its antigen is undetermined.

cDNA prepared by RNA extraction and subsequent reverse transcription served as the template for sequencing. Repertoires were generated with immunoSEQ multiplex PCR, while TCRdb's copy carries only in-frame clones and drops some. The data contain around 150,000 clones, less than 70% of them singletons. Findings of the study overall: Greater clonality was observed in lesional scalp samples, especially alopecia totalis/universalis, versus normal scalp. Tofacitinib significantly reduced both scalp clonality and expanded CD8+ clones among the top 100.

Treatment meaning: oral pan-JAK inhibitor, 5-10 mg twice daily. Alopecia areata patients had lesional scalp punch biopsies and peripheral blood taken from them. The sequences come from CD4+ T cells sorted from blood, collected at week 24, from a patient treated with tofacitinib. The V gene is TRBV30, the J gene TRBJ1-2; D is possibly TRBD1 (5 bases). The TCR was taken from a human donor with alopecia areata. The CDR3 reads CAWNAAGSYGYTF. The CDR3 coding sequence is TGTGCCTGGAACGCGGCAGGGTCCTATGGCTACACCTTC.